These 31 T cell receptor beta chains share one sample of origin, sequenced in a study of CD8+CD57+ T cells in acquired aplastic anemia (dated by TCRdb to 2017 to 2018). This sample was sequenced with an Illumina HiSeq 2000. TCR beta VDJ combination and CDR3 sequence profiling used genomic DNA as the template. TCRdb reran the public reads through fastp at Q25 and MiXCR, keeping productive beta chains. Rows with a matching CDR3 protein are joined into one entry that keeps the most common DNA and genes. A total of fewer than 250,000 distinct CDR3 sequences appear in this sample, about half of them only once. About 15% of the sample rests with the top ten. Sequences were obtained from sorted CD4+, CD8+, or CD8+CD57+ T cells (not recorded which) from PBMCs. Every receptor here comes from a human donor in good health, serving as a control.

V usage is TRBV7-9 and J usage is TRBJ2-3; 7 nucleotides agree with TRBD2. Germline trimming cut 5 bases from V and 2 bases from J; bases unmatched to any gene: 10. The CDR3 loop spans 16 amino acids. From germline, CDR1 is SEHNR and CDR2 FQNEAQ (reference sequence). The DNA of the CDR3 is TGTGCCAGCAGCCACGTTCTGGCGGGAGTCACAGATACGCAGTATTTT. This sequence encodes CASSHVLAGVTDTQYF.

DNA of the CDR3: TGTGCCAGCAGTGACCGGGCTGCAGATACGCAGTATTTT. Amino acid sequence: CASSDRAADTQYF. The rearrangement links TRBV12-3 or TRBV12-4 to TRBJ2-3; D is unclear. There are 13 residues in the CDR3. The V end was cut by 5 bases, the J end by 4 bases, with 10 bases between.

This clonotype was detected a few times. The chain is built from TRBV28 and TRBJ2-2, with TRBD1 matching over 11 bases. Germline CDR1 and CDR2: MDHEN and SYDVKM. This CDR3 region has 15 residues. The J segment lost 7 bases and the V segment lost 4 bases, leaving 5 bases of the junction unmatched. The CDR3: CASSSAGTGGGELFF. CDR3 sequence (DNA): TGTGCCAGCAGTTCCGCAGGGACAGGGGGCGGGGAGCTGTTTTTT.

In nucleotides, the CDR3 is TGTGCCAGCAGCGTAGTGACAGGTGACTATGGCTACACCTTC. Translating gives CASSVVTGDYGYTF. This chain links TRBV9 with TRBJ1-2, with D possibly being TRBD1 (6 bases). Trimming shortened V by 0 bases and J by 3 bases, and 9 bases separated the two germline ends. Germline CDR1 is SGDLS and CDR2 is YYNGEE. The CDR3 sequence is 14 residues long.

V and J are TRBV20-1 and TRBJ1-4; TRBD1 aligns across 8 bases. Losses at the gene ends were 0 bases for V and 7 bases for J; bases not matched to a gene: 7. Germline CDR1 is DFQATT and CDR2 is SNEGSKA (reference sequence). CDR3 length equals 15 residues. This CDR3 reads CSARDRQGRSEKLFF. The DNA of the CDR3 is TGCAGTGCTAGAGACAGACAGGGGAGGAGTGAAAAACTGTTTTTT.

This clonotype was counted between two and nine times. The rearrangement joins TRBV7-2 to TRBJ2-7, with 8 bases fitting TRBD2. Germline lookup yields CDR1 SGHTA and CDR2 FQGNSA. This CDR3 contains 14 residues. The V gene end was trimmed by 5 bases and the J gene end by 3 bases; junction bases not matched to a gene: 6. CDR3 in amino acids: CASSGTGGGYEQYF. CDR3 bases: TGTGCCAGCAGCGGAACCGGGGGGGGCTACGAGCAGTACTTC.

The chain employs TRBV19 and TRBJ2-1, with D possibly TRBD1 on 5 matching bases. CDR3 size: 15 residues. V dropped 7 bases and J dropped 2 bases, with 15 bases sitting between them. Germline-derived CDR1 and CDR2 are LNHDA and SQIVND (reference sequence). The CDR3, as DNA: TGTGCCAGTAATCATGGGGCCCCGGCCTACAATGAGCAGTTCTTC. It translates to CASNHGAPAYNEQFF. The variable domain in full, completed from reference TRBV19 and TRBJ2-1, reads DGGITQSPKYLFRKEGQNVTLSCEQNLNHDAMYWYRQDPGQGLRLIYYSQIVNDFQKGDIAEGYSVSREKKESFPLTVTSAQKNPTAFYLCASNHGAPAYNEQFFGPGTRLTVL.

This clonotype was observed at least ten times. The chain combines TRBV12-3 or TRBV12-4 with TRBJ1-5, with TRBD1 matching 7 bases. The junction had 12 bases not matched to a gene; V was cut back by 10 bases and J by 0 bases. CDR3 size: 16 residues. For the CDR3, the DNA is TGTGCCACCCTGACAGGGAGTGGGAATAGCAATCAGCCCCAGCATTTT. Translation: CATLTGSGNSNQPQHF.

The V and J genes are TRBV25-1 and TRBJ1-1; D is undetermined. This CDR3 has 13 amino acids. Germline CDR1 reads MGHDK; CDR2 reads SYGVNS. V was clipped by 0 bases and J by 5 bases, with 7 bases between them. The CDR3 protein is CASSEYPLTEAFF. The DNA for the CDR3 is TGTGCCAGCAGTGAATATCCCCTGACTGAAGCTTTCTTT.

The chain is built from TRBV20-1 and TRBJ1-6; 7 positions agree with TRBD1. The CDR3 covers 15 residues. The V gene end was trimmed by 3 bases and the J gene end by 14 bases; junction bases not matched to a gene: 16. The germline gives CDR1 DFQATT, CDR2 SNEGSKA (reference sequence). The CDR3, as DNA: TGCAGTGCTAGGCCACAGGGGATGGGAATTGTGGCCCTCCACTTT. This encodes CSARPQGMGIVALHF.

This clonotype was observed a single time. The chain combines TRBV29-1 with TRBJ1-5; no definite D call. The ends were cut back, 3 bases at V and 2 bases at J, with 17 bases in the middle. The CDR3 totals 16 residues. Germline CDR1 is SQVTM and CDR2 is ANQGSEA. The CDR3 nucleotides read TGCAGCGTTGAGAATACCGGGGTTTGGGGCAATCAGCCCCAGCATTTT. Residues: CSVENTGVWGNQPQHF.

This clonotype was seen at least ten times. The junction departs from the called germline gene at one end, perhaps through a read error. CDR3: CASSFGLAGAGTDTQYF. The CDR3 nucleotides read TGTGCTAGCAGCTTCGGACTAGCGGGGGCCGGCACAGATACGCAGTATTTT. V is TRBV7-7 and J is TRBJ2-3; 13 bases line up with TRBD2. Germline V gene sequence: CDR1 SSHAT, CDR2 FNYEAQ (reference sequence). The CDR3 contains 17 residues.

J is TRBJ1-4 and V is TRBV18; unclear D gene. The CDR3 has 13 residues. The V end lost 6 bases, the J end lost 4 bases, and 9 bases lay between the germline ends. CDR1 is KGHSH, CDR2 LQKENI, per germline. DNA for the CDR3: TGTGCCAGCTCCCCTAGCCTTAATGAAAAACTGTTTTTT. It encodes CASSPSLNEKLFF.

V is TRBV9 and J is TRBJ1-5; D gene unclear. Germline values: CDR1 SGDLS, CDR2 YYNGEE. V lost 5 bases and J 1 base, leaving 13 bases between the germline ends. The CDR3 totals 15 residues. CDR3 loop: CASSKGGTSNQPQHF. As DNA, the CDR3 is TGTGCCAGCAGTAAGGGAGGAACGAGCAATCAGCCCCAGCATTTT.

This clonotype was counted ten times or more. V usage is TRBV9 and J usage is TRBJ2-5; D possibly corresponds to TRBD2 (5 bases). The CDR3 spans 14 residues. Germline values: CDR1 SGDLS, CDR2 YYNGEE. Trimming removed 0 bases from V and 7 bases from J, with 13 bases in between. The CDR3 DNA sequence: TGTGCCAGCAGCGTAGAACTAGGGTCAGGGACCCAGTACTTC. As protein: CASSVELGSGTQYF.

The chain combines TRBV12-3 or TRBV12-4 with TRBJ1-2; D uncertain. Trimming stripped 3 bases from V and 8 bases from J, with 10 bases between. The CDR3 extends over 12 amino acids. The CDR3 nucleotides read TGTGCCAGCAGTTTTGGTCTTCTGGGCTACACCTTC. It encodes CASSFGLLGYTF.

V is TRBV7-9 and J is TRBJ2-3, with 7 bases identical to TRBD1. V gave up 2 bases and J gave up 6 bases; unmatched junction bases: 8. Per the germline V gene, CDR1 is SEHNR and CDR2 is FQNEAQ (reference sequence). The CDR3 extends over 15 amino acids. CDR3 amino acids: CASSLTTGSRDTQYF. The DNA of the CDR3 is TGTGCCAGCAGCTTAACGACAGGGTCGAGGGATACGCAGTATTTT.

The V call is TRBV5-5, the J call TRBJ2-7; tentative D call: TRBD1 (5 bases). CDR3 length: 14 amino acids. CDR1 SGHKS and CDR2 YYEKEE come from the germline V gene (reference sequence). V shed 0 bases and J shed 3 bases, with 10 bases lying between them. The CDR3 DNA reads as TGTGCCAGCAGCTTGGCCACAGGCGGCTACGAGCAGTACTTC. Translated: CASSLATGGYEQYF.

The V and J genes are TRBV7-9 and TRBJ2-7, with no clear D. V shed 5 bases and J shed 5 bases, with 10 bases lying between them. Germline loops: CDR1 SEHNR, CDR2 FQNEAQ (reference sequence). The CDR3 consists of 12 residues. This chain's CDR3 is CASSPYEDEQYF. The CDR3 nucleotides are TGTGCCAGCAGCCCGTATGAGGACGAGCAGTACTTC.

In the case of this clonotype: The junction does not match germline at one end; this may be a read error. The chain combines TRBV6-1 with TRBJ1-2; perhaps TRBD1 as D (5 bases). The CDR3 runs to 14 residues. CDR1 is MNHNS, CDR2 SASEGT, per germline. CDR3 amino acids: CASREGTVERDYTF. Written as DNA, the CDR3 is TGTGCCAGCAGGGAAGGGACTGTCGAGCGAGACTACACCTTC.

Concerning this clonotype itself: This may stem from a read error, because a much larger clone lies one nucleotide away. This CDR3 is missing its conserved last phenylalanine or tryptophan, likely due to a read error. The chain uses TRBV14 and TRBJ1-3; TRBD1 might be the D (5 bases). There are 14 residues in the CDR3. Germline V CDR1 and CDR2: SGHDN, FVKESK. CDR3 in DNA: TGTGCCTGCAGCCAAGAGCGGGGGTTGAGCACCATATATCTT. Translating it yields CACSQERGLSTIYL.

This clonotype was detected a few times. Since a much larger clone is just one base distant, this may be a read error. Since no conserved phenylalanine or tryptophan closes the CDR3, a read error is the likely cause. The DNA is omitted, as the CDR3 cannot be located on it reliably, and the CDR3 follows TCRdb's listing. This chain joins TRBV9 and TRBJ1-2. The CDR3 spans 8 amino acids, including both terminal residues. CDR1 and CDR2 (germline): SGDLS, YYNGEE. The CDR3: CASSVGVL.

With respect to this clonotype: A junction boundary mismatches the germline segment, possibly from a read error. The chain's CDR3 is CASSRQGGPRELSF. As DNA, the CDR3 is TGCGCCAGCAGCCGACAGGGGGGACCCAGGGAGCTGTCTTTT. The V and J genes are TRBV7-8 and TRBJ2-2, with 9 bases lining up with TRBD1. The germline gives CDR1 SGHVS, CDR2 FQNEAQ. This CDR3 region has 14 residues.

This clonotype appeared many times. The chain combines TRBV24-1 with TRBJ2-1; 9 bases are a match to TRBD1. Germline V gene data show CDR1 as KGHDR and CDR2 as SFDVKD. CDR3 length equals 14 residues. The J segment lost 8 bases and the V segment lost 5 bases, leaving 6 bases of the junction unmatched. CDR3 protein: CATSGTGTGYEQFF. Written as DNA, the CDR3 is TGTGCCACCAGTGGGACCGGGACAGGGTATGAGCAGTTCTTC.

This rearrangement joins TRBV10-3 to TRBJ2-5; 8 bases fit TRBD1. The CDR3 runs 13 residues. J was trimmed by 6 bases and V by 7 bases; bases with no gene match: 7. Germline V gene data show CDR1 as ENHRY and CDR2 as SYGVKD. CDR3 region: CAITGTGEKTQYF. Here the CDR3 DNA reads TGTGCCATCACTGGGACAGGCGAGAAGACCCAGTACTTC.

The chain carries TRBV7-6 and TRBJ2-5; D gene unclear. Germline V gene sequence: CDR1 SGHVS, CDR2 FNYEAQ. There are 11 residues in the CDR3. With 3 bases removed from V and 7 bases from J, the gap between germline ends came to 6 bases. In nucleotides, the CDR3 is TGTGCCAGCAGCTTGTACGGGACCCAGTACTTC. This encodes CASSLYGTQYF.

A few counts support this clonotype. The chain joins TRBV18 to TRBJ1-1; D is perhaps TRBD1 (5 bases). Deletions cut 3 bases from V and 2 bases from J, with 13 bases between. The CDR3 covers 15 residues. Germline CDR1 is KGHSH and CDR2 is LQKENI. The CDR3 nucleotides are TGTGCCAGCTCACCCAATGCGGGGGTTAACACTGAAGCTTTCTTT. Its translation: CASSPNAGVNTEAFF.

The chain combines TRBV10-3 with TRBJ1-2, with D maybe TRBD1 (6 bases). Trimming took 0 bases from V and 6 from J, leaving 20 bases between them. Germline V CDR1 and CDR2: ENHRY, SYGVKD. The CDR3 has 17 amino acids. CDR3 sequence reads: CAISESIRGGEGDGYTF. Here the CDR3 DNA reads TGTGCCATCAGTGAGTCGATTCGTGGCGGGGAGGGGGATGGCTACACCTTC.

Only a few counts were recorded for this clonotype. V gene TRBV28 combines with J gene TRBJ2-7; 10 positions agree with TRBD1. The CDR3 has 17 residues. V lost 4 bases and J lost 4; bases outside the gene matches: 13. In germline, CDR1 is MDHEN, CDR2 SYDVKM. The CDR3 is CASSSPGQGKGFYEQYF. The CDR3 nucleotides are TGTGCCAGCAGTTCCCCGGGACAGGGGAAAGGGTTTTACGAGCAGTACTTC.

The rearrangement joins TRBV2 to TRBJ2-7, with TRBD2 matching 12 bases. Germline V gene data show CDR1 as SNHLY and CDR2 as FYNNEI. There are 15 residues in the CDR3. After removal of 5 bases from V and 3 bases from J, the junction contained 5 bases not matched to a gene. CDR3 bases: TGTGCCAGCAGTCCCCGGACTAGCGGGGACTACGAGCAGTACTTC. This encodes CASSPRTSGDYEQYF.

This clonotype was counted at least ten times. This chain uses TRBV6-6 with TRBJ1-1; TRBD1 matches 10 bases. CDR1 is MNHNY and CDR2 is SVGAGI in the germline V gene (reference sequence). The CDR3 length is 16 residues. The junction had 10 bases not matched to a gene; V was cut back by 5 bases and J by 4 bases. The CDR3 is CASSKRGTGEGTEAFF. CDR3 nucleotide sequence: TGTGCCAGCAGTAAACGCGGGACAGGGGAGGGCACTGAAGCTTTCTTT.